The clone carrying this TCR beta chain was seen repeatedly, ten times or more. Antigen specificity is unknown. Assembly of TCR beta libraries relied on iRepertoire HTBI primers together with Arm-PCR of CDR3 regions. From the multiplex PCR reads, TCRdb called clonotypes with MiXCR, one entry per CDR3 protein. The sample consists of 420,000 or so distinct CDR3 sequences, roughly 17% of them appearing once. The time point is: newly diagnosed GD, antithyroid drugs for less than 3 months. Researchers made the TCR library from RNA that was extracted from PBMCs. This entry comes from a study of regulatory T cells in long-lasting Graves disease. The CDR3 consists of 17 residues. The V segment lost 6 bases and the J segment 0 bases; nucleotides outside the gene matches: 10. Germline CDR1 reads SEHNR; CDR2 reads FQNEAQ (reference sequence). General study results and limits: The study found persistent patients shared more public clonotypes (roughly 2,600) than new patients (about 1,000).

Another study also made use of these data, one on T cells in Graves' hyperthyroidism and ophthalmopathy. That work states: Among thyroid clonotypes expanded above 0.001, most also appeared in blood.

The clonotype comes from a woman aged 18-29 years with Graves disease. The rearrangement uses TRBV7-9 and TRBJ2-1; 8 positions agree with TRBD2. The sequencing here drew on peripheral blood mononuclear cells (PBMCs), taken at new diagnosis, from a patient treated with antithyroid drugs. In nucleotides, the CDR3 is TGTGCCAGCAGGCATATACTAGCGGACGACTCCTACAATGAGCAGTTCTTC. It codes for CASRHILADDSYNEQFF.